The 29 T cell receptor beta chains below come from one sample, sequenced in a study of T-cell reconstitution after alpha-beta-depleted transplantation in children. The library targeted TCRbeta and was prepared with unique molecular identifiers. MiXCR, run by TCRdb on the PCR reads, gives a single entry per CDR3 protein. The sample has 55,000 to 85,000 distinct CDR3 sequences, about a tenth seen once; the top ten hold around 13%. The starting material was PBMCs, obtained before TCRalphabeta/CD19-depleted stem cell transplant. Every receptor here comes from a boy aged 5-17 years with acute myeloid leukemia, due to receive a stem cell transplant.

This clonotype has a count of ten or more. The V and J genes are TRBV7-2 and TRBJ2-1, with D perhaps matching TRBD1 (5 bases). CDR1 SGHTA and CDR2 FQGNSA come from the germline V gene. V was trimmed by 2 bases and J by 8 bases, leaving 16 bases between them. The CDR3 spans 15 residues. CDR3 sequence reads: CASSLSVGRADEQFF. CDR3 DNA sequence: TGTGCCAGCAGCTTAAGCGTCGGCAGGGCGGATGAGCAGTTCTTC.

The chain is built from TRBV30 and TRBJ1-5; D gene ambiguous. CDR3 length equals 14 residues. Between the trimmed V and J ends, which lost 1 base and 0 bases, there was a span of 7 bases. CDR1 is GTSNPN and CDR2 is SVGIG in the germline V gene (reference sequence). The CDR3 is CAWSGQASNQPQHF. CDR3 nucleotide sequence: TGTGCCTGGAGTGGGCAGGCTAGCAATCAGCCCCAGCATTTT.

This clonotype was found many times. The chain recombines TRBV4-1 with TRBJ1-2, with 9 bases lining up with TRBD1. The CDR3 is made up of 14 amino acids. Germline V gene sequence: CDR1 MGHRA, CDR2 YSYEKL. Germline trimming cut 2 bases from V and 6 bases from J; bases unmatched to any gene: 4. The CDR3, as DNA: TGCGCCAGCAGCCAAACAGGGGGCCGAGATGGCTACACCTTC. Translated, it gives CASSQTGGRDGYTF.

This clonotype showed up many times. This sequence joins TRBV6-5 and TRBJ1-1; D may be TRBD1 (6 bases). The CDR3 is made up of 12 amino acids. V was trimmed by 5 bases and J by 5 bases, leaving 9 bases between them. Germline CDR1 MNHEY, CDR2 SVGAGI. CDR3 coding DNA: TGTGCCAGCAGTCCACAGGGAACTGAAGCTTTCTTT. Residues: CASSPQGTEAFF.

This clonotype was seen repeatedly, ten times or more. The chain carries TRBV13 and TRBJ1-3; 9 bases map to TRBD1. Looked up from germline, CDR1 is PRHDT and CDR2 is FYEKMQ (reference sequence). Trimming took 5 bases from V and 4 from J; bases not matched to a gene: 12. The CDR3 runs to 17 residues. For the CDR3, the DNA is TGTGCCAGCAGCAAGATTACCGGGACAGGGCGAGGAAACACCATATATTTT. This gives the protein CASSKITGTGRGNTIYF.

The gene calls are TRBV20-1 and TRBJ2-1; a weak D match, TRBD1 (5 bases). This CDR3 comprises 15 residues. Germline V lookup: CDR1 DFQATT, CDR2 SNEGSKA (reference sequence). Written as DNA, the CDR3 is TGCATCTGGGGCCGGGCGCATGGCTCCTACAATGAGCAGTTCTTC. The encoded protein is CIWGRAHGSYNEQFF.

The chain combines TRBV14 with TRBJ2-1; 9 bases align to TRBD1. Germline values: CDR1 SGHDN, CDR2 FVKESK. This CDR3 region has 13 residues. J gave up 14 bases and V 4 bases, and 9 bases lay outside the gene matches. This CDR3 reads CASSLIQGANKFF. DNA of the CDR3: TGTGCCAGCAGCCTCATACAGGGGGCGAATAAGTTCTTC.

The chain combines TRBV20-1 with TRBJ2-1; no reliable D call. V lost 0 bases to trimming and J lost 5 bases, with 8 bases between them. In germline, CDR1 is DFQATT, CDR2 SNEGSKA (reference sequence). CDR3 size: 13 residues. The chain's CDR3 is CSAREPRDNEQFF. The CDR3 DNA reads TGCAGTGCTAGAGAGCCTAGGGACAATGAGCAGTTCTTC.

This clonotype was seen at least ten times. The CDR3 loop reads CASSWGGVSGDTQYF. CDR3 nucleotide sequence: TGCGCCAGCAGCTGGGGGGGGGTCTCTGGAGATACGCAGTATTTT. The chain has TRBV5-1 and TRBJ2-3; 7 bases agree with TRBD2. The germline gives CDR1 SGHRS, CDR2 YFSETQ. CDR3 length equals 15 residues. Trimming took 3 bases from V and 5 from J; bases not matched to a gene: 9.

The gene calls are TRBV6-1 and TRBJ2-3, with 7 nucleotides matching TRBD2. V dropped 6 bases and J dropped 7; count of bases not matched to a gene: 7. The CDR3 contains 13 residues. Germline-derived CDR1 and CDR2 are MNHNS and SASEGT. CDR3 coding DNA: TGTGCCAGCAGCGCCCTAGCGGCGAATACGCAGTATTTT. Protein sequence: CASSALAANTQYF.

The V gene is TRBV7-8, the J gene TRBJ2-3; D is unclear. The CDR3 is made up of 14 amino acids. Germline CDR1 reads SGHVS; CDR2 reads FQNEAQ. V lost 2 bases and J 2 bases, leaving 8 bases between the germline ends. The CDR3 region has the DNA TGTGCCAGCAGCTTATCACTTGACACAGATACGCAGTATTTT. This gives the protein CASSLSLDTDTQYF.

This clonotype was seen a few times. The rearrangement uses TRBV23-1 and TRBJ2-5; perhaps TRBD1 as D (6 bases). TRBV23-1 is treated as an ORF (open reading frame) with a function not yet certain. The CDR3 loop spans 17 amino acids. V shed 4 bases and J shed 5 bases, with 23 bases lying between them. The CDR3 sequence: CASSRHSGRGSKETQYF. DNA for the CDR3: TGCGCCAGCAGTCGACATTCAGGAAGGGGGTCCAAGGAGACCCAGTACTTC.

This clonotype was found many times. J is TRBJ2-7 and V is TRBV10-2; 9 nucleotides agree with TRBD2. The CDR3 sequence is 13 residues long. Per the germline V gene, CDR1 is WSHSY and CDR2 is SAAADI. V trimming: 5 bases; J trimming: 6 bases; junction bases outside the gene matches: 5. In DNA, the CDR3 is TGCGCCAGCAGTAGGACTAGCGTGAGCGAGCAGTACTTC. Protein: CASSRTSVSEQYF.

This clonotype has at least ten counts. The chain combines TRBV29-1 with TRBJ1-6; tentatively, D is TRBD1 (5 bases). With 5 bases removed from V and 2 bases from J, the gap between germline ends came to 10 bases. The CDR3 loop spans 14 amino acids. Per germline, CDR1 SQVTM and CDR2 ANQGSEA. DNA of the CDR3: TGCAGCGTTCGCACAGGTCCCTATAATTCACCCCTCCACTTT. It specifies CSVRTGPYNSPLHF.

This clonotype was observed many times. V usage is TRBV4-1 and J usage is TRBJ2-3; D gene uncertain. The CDR3 totals 12 residues. Germline V gene lookup returns CDR1 MGHRA and CDR2 YSYEKL. V gave up 2 bases and J gave up 5 bases, with 5 bases separating them. The CDR3 nucleotides read TGCGCCAGCAGCCAACATGAAGATACGCAGTATTTT. This encodes CASSQHEDTQYF.

The table lists this clonotype with many counts. This chain connects TRBV20-1 to TRBJ2-7; TRBD1 matches at 9 bases. The trim removed 6 bases at V and 6 bases at J, leaving 6 bases unmatched. This CDR3 has 12 residues. From germline, CDR1 is DFQATT and CDR2 SNEGSKA (reference sequence). The CDR3 sequence: CSAGTGTAEQYF. Written as DNA, the CDR3 is TGCAGTGCCGGGACAGGGACGGCCGAGCAGTACTTC.

The CDR3, as DNA: TGTGCCAGCAGCGGCGGACTAGCGGAGGACACAGATACGCAGTATTTT. This gives the protein CASSGGLAEDTDTQYF. The chain uses TRBV9 and TRBJ2-3; TRBD2 matches at 10 bases. Germline V gene lookup returns CDR1 SGDLS and CDR2 YYNGEE. Losses at the gene ends were 3 bases for V and 2 bases for J; bases not matched to a gene: 6. The CDR3 is 16 residues long. The complete variable domain, with remaining parts taken from reference TRBV9 and TRBJ2-3, reads DSGVTQTPKHLITATGQRVTLRCSPRSGDLSVYWYQQSLDQGLQFLIQYYNGEERAKGNILERFSAQQFPDLHSELNLSSLELGDSALYFCASSGGLAEDTDTQYFGPGTRLTVL.

This clonotype was recorded at least ten times. This chain joins TRBV9 and TRBJ2-6; weak D call: TRBD2 (5 bases). The CDR3 runs to 18 residues. Trimming stripped 3 bases from V and 0 bases from J, with 16 bases between. Germline V CDR1 and CDR2: SGDLS, YYNGEE. CDR3 sequence (DNA): TGTGCCAGCAGCGCCAGTTCCGGACTGCCCTCTGGGGCCAACGTCCTGACTTTC. Translated: CASSASSGLPSGANVLTF.

This clonotype was observed a handful of times. J is TRBJ2-7 and V is TRBV29-1; no reliable D call. Germline CDR1 and CDR2: SQVTM and ANQGSEA. The V end was cut by 4 bases, the J end by 1 base, with 5 bases between. CDR3 size: 11 residues. CDR3 coding DNA: TGCAGCGTTGCAGTTTCCTACGAGCAGTACTTC. Translating gives CSVAVSYEQYF.

This clonotype has ten or more counts. The chain is built from TRBV28 and TRBJ2-3, with a tentative D call TRBD2 (6 bases). There are 13 residues in the CDR3. The V end lost 6 bases, the J end lost 2 bases, and 9 bases lay between the germline ends. Germline V lookup: CDR1 MDHEN, CDR2 SYDVKM. The DNA for the CDR3 is TGTGCCAGCAGCCGGGACTTCACAGATACGCAGTATTTT. Translating gives CASSRDFTDTQYF.

This sequence joins TRBV3-2 and TRBJ2-1; TRBD2 reflects the table's D call only, with no check against the DNA. TRBV3-2 is flagged as a pseudogene. This CDR3 comprises 17 residues. In nucleotides, the CDR3 is TGTGCCTCCTCCATGCTGCCTCCGGCAGTGGTTTCCAATGAGCAGTTCTTC. Protein product: CASSMLPPAVVSNEQFF.

Many counts were recorded for this clonotype. Its ends do not fully match the called genes, so a read error is possible. This chain uses TRBV7-2 with TRBJ2-2; D unclear. This CDR3 has 15 amino acids. CDR1 and CDR2 from the germline V gene are SGHTA and FQGNSA. The CDR3 coding sequence is TGTGCCAGCAGCTTATTGTCGCGGAACCCCGGGGAGCTGTTTTTT. It yields the protein CASSLLSRNPGELFF. Full variable domain (outside the CDR3, taken from reference TRBV7-2 and TRBJ2-2): GAGVSQSPSNKVTEKGKDVELRCDPISGHTALYWYRQSLGQGLEFLIYFQGNSAPDKSGLPSDRFSAERTGGSVSTLTIQRTQQEDSAVYLCASSLLSRNPGELFFGEGSRLTVL.

This clonotype has a count of ten or more. V and J are TRBV12-3 or TRBV12-4 and TRBJ1-6, with D possibly TRBD1 on 5 matching bases. The CDR3 has 15 residues. Trimming left V 7 bases short and J 8 bases short, with 18 bases between. The CDR3 nucleotides read TGTGCCAGCACCCCGTCAGGGTATGTGGATTCACCCCTCCACTTT. It encodes CASTPSGYVDSPLHF.

In this sample, this clonotype turned up many times. The gene calls are TRBV20-1 and TRBJ2-1; 9 nucleotides align to TRBD2. Looked up from germline, CDR1 is DFQATT and CDR2 is SNEGSKA (reference sequence). This CDR3 spans 16 amino acids. The ends lost 5 bases at V and 2 bases at J; junction bases unmatched: 10. CDR3 protein: CSAPDLREGPYNEQFF. For the CDR3, the DNA is TGCAGTGCTCCAGACCTGCGGGAGGGCCCCTACAATGAGCAGTTCTTC.

This rearrangement joins TRBV4-3 to TRBJ1-2; a possible D gene is TRBD1 (5 bases). Trimming removed 0 bases from V and 4 bases from J, with 9 bases in between. This CDR3 spans 14 amino acids. Germline CDR1 is LGHNA and CDR2 is YSLEER. CDR3 DNA: TGCGCCAGCAGCCAAGAGGGGGTACGCTATGGCTACACCTTC. Its protein product is CASSQEGVRYGYTF.

There are a few counts of this clonotype. The rearrangement links TRBV30 to TRBJ1-3; tentatively, D is TRBD1 (5 bases). This CDR3 is built from 16 residues. V lost 2 bases to trimming and J lost 6 bases, with 20 bases between them. Germline V gene data show CDR1 as GTSNPN and CDR2 as SVGIG (reference sequence). CDR3 bases: TGTGCCTGGAGTCCCGTTTCGGGGGGACGGATAAACACCATATATTTT. This gives the protein CAWSPVSGGRINTIYF.

This clonotype was seen repeatedly, ten times or more. This sequence joins TRBV28 and TRBJ2-7; 7 bases align to TRBD1. The junction had 21 bases not matched to a gene; V was cut back by 8 bases and J by 2 bases. This CDR3 comprises 18 residues. Germline lookup yields CDR1 MDHEN and CDR2 SYDVKM. This chain's CDR3 is CASPSRPRLGGMTYEQYV. Written as DNA, the CDR3 is TGTGCCAGCCCGTCTCGCCCCCGCTTAGGGGGCATGACCTACGAGCAGTACGTC.

This clonotype was recorded many times. The rearrangement uses TRBV25-1 and TRBJ1-2; 10 bases align to TRBD1. This CDR3 region has 17 residues. Germline CDR1 and CDR2: MGHDK and SYGVNS. After removal of 3 bases from V and 4 bases from J, the junction contained 11 bases not matched to a gene. As DNA, the CDR3 is TGTGCCAGCAGTGACCCGACGACAGGGGGCGTTGGCTATGGCTACACCTTC. This gives the protein CASSDPTTGGVGYGYTF.

This clonotype was recorded many times. J is TRBJ1-5 and V is TRBV7-8; D gene uncertain. This CDR3 spans 13 amino acids. The V and J ends lost 2 bases and 4 bases respectively, with 6 bases between them. Germline lookup yields CDR1 SGHVS and CDR2 FQNEAQ. The CDR3 region has the DNA TGTGCCAGCAGCTTATACGAGAATCAGCCCCAGCATTTT. This codes for CASSLYENQPQHF.